This is a list of T cell receptor beta chains from one sample in a study of cytomegalovirus exposure and HLA in healthy donors. Libraries were prepared by immunoSEQ multiplex PCR; TCRdb keeps only in-frame clonotypes and omits some of them. The sample includes roughly 92,000 clones, roughly 79% of them seen just once. Sequences were obtained from PBMCs. Source of these receptors: a woman in her 70s in good health and CMV-seropositive. The CDR3 runs from the conserved cysteine through the conserved F or W. Fields, in order: CDR3 DNA, CDR3 protein, clone size, J gene, V gene, D gene. The D gene is left open where the match is weak. Part of the rows lack a size; the others show once, few, many or a class for expanded clones.

DNA: TGTGCCAGCAGCTTAGTAGCGGGGGTCTTAGATACGCAGTATTTT; CDR3: CASSLVAGVLDTQYF; size: NA; J: TRBJ2-3; V: TRBV7-9; D: TRBD2
DNA: TGTGCCAGCAGCCCCCGGGCACGACAGACCTACGAGCAGTACTTC; CDR3: CASSPRARQTYEQYF; size: NA; J: TRBJ2-7; V: TRBV7-2; D: NA
DNA: TGTGCCAGCAGAAACCAGGGGGCTGGGGATACGCAGTATTTT; CDR3: CASRNQGAGDTQYF; size: NA; J: TRBJ2-3; V: TRBV6-5; D: TRBD1
DNA: TGTGCCAGCAGCAATGACAGGGGGAACGGGGAGCTGTTTTTT; CDR3: CASSNDRGNGELFF; size: once; J: TRBJ2-2; V: TRBV9; D: TRBD1
DNA: TGCGCCAGCAGCTTGGGACAAACCTACAATGAGCAGTTCTTC; CDR3: CASSLGQTYNEQFF; size: NA; J: TRBJ2-1; V: TRBV5-1; D: NA
DNA: TGCGCCAGCAGCCAAGACCTGGGCTACGAGCAGTACTTC; CDR3: CASSQDLGYEQYF; size: NA; J: TRBJ2-7; V: TRBV4-3; D: NA
DNA: TGTGCCATCAGTGAAAGGGGCATCTCGACGTCCTACAATGAGCAGTTCTTC; CDR3: CAISERGISTSYNEQFF; size: NA; J: TRBJ2-1; V: TRBV10-3; D: NA
DNA: TGTGCCAGCAGGGCGACAGGGTCCCAGGATACGCAGTATTTT; CDR3: CASRATGSQDTQYF; size: NA; J: TRBJ2-3; V: TRBV28; D: TRBD1
DNA: TGTGCCAGCAGCCTACTCGACACAGATACGCAGTATTTT; CDR3: CASSLLDTDTQYF; size: NA; J: TRBJ2-3; V: TRBV2; D: NA
DNA: TGTGCCAGCAGACATGGGACAGGGCGAACTGAAGCTTTCTTT; CDR3: CASRHGTGRTEAFF; size: NA; J: TRBJ1-1; V: TRBV28; D: TRBD1
DNA: TGTGCCAGCAGCCTACAGGCGTACTATGGCTACACCTTC; CDR3: CASSLQAYYGYTF; size: few; J: TRBJ1-2; V: TRBV14; D: NA
DNA: TGTGCCAGCAGCTCAAGGGTGGGGAGTTATGAAAAACTGTTTTTT; CDR3: CASSSRVGSYEKLFF; size: NA; J: TRBJ1-4; V: TRBV7-2; D: NA
DNA: TGTGCCAGCAAAGGCGGAGGGATCGGGGAGACCCAGTACTTC; CDR3: CASKGGGIGETQYF; size: NA; J: TRBJ2-5; V: TRBV27; D: NA
DNA: TGTGCCAGCTCGGGGGGGGTCCTATCTGGATACGAGCAGTACTTC; CDR3: CASSGGVLSGYEQYF; size: NA; J: TRBJ2-7; V: TRBV28; D: TRBD2
DNA: TGTGCCAGCAGCTTGCTGCCGGGAGAGACCCAGTACTTC; CDR3: CASSLLPGETQYF; size: NA; J: TRBJ2-5; V: TRBV5-6; D: NA
DNA: TGCGCCAGCAGCTTCCTAGCGGGAGCCAACAATGAGCAGTTCTTC; CDR3: CASSFLAGANNEQFF; size: NA; J: TRBJ2-1; V: TRBV5-1; D: TRBD2
DNA: TGTGCCAGCAGCCACCCGGGACTAGCGGGAGATCGGGAGCAGTACTTC; CDR3: CASSHPGLAGDREQYF; size: once; J: TRBJ2-7; V: TRBV25-1; D: TRBD2
DNA: TGCAGCGTTGAAGATTCGGGGGAATCCTACGAGCAGTACTTC; CDR3: CSVEDSGESYEQYF; size: NA; J: TRBJ2-7; V: TRBV29-1; D: NA
DNA: TGTGCCAGCAGCCCTCAAGGGACTAGCGGGAGCGACGAGCAGTACTTC; CDR3: CASSPQGTSGSDEQYF; size: NA; J: TRBJ2-7; V: TRBV9; D: TRBD2
DNA: TGCGCCAGCAGCAGGACAGGGGGGAATGAAGCTTTCTTT; CDR3: CASSRTGGNEAFF; size: NA; J: TRBJ1-1; V: TRBV5-1; D: TRBD1
DNA: TGTGCCAGCAGCTCTCTGGGGACTAGCGCGAACACCGGGGAGCTGTTTTTT; CDR3: CASSSLGTSANTGELFF; size: NA; J: TRBJ2-2; V: TRBV11-2; D: TRBD2
DNA: TGTGCCAGCAGCCGCAGGGGAATCGAAGAAAAACTGTTTTTT; CDR3: CASSRRGIEEKLFF; size: NA; J: TRBJ1-4; V: TRBV7-6; D: NA
DNA: TGTTCCAGCAGCTTAGGGAGGGAAGGAGGCTACACCTTC; CDR3: CSSSLGREGGYTF; size: NA; J: TRBJ1-2; V: TRBV7-9; D: NA
DNA: TGTGCTAGCAGCCTCCTGGGGAGTCATAATGAGCAGTTCTTC; CDR3: CASSLLGSHNEQFF; size: NA; J: TRBJ2-1; V: TRBV7-7; D: NA
DNA: TGTGCCAGCAGCGTAGTCGCAGATACGCAGTATTTT; CDR3: CASSVVADTQYF; size: NA; J: TRBJ2-3; V: TRBV9; D: NA
DNA: TGTGCCAGCAGTCCCGGGGGGACAGGGGTAATTGAGACCCAGTACTTC; CDR3: CASSPGGTGVIETQYF; size: NA; J: TRBJ2-5; V: TRBV6-6; D: TRBD1
DNA: TGTGCCAGCAGTTACGACCTTGGACAGGGAAAGCATTTT; CDR3: CASSYDLGQGKHF; size: few; J: TRBJ1-5; V: TRBV6-6; D: TRBD1
DNA: TGCAGCGCTACGACTGAAGGCTATGGCTACACCTTC; CDR3: CSATTEGYGYTF; size: NA; J: TRBJ1-2; V: TRBV29-1; D: NA
DNA: TGTGCCAGCATCGCAGCGGGGTCCTACGAGCAGTACTTC; CDR3: CASIAAGSYEQYF; size: once; J: TRBJ2-7; V: TRBV6-5; D: TRBD2
DNA: TGTGCCAGCAGCCGTTCCGGGCTAGCGGGAGGGCCGGGGGAAGAGACCCAGTACTTC; CDR3: CASSRSGLAGGPGEETQYF; size: NA; J: TRBJ2-5; V: TRBV4-2; D: TRBD2
DNA: TGTGCCAGCAGTAACAGGGGCGTAGGCACCGGGGAGCTGTTTTTT; CDR3: CASSNRGVGTGELFF; size: NA; J: TRBJ2-2; V: TRBV9; D: TRBD1
DNA: TGTGCCAGCAGCGCGACGGAGCGCGGTGAAAAACTGTTTTTT; CDR3: CASSATERGEKLFF; size: NA; J: TRBJ1-4; V: TRBV7-9; D: NA
DNA: TGTGCCAGCAGTTCAGGGGGGATGAACACTGAAGCTTTCTTT; CDR3: CASSSGGMNTEAFF; size: few; J: TRBJ1-1; V: TRBV7-3; D: TRBD1
DNA: TGTGCCAGCAGCTCATTACTAGGCGAGCAGTACTTC; CDR3: CASSSLLGEQYF; size: NA; J: TRBJ2-7; V: TRBV5-6; D: NA
DNA: TGTGCCAGCAGCTTAAGGGGGCGCGCTAATGAAAAACTGTTTTTT; CDR3: CASSLRGRANEKLFF; size: NA; J: TRBJ1-4; V: TRBV13; D: TRBD1
DNA: TGCGCCAGCAGCCAGATAACTAGAGCAGAGACCCAGTACTTC; CDR3: CASSQITRAETQYF; size: once; J: TRBJ2-5; V: TRBV4-1; D: NA
DNA: TGTGCCAGCAGCAAAGGGAACAGGGTAACTAATGAAAAACTGTTTTTT; CDR3: CASSKGNRVTNEKLFF; size: few; J: TRBJ1-4; V: TRBV21-1; D: NA
DNA: TGTGCCAGCAGCTCTCCGACTAGCGGAGGACCTTTCCTTTCTGAGCAGTTCTTC; CDR3: CASSSPTSGGPFLSEQFF; size: once; J: TRBJ2-1; V: TRBV7-2; D: TRBD2
DNA: TGTGCCAGCAGCGTAGAAGGGGACAGGCCCACAGATACGCAGTATTTT; CDR3: CASSVEGDRPTDTQYF; size: NA; J: TRBJ2-3; V: TRBV9; D: TRBD1
DNA: TGTGCCAGCAGCTTGGCTAGCGGTAGAGGTAATGAGCAGTTCTTC; CDR3: CASSLASGRGNEQFF; size: NA; J: TRBJ2-1; V: TRBV7-2; D: TRBD2
DNA: TGCGCCAGCAGCTCGACAGGGGGCTCACCTAATGAAGCTTTCTTT; CDR3: CASSSTGGSPNEAFF; size: NA; J: TRBJ1-1; V: TRBV5-1; D: TRBD1
DNA: TGTGCCAGCAGTCCGGGGTGGCGGGTCGTCTCTGGGGCCAACGTCCTGACTTTC; CDR3: CASSPGWRVVSGANVLTF; size: NA; J: TRBJ2-6; V: TRBV28; D: NA
DNA: TGTGCCAGCAGCTTAGAGTTAGGTAGGGGGTCGCAAGATACGCAGTATTTT; CDR3: CASSLELGRGSQDTQYF; size: NA; J: TRBJ2-3; V: TRBV11-2; D: NA
DNA: TGTGCCAGCAGCGGAGGGGCCGGCTCCTACGAGCAGTACTTC; CDR3: CASSGGAGSYEQYF; size: NA; J: TRBJ2-7; V: TRBV6-1; D: NA
DNA: TGTGCCAGCAGTAATATGGGGGAGGGCCGAGAGACCCAGTACTTC; CDR3: CASSNMGEGRETQYF; size: once; J: TRBJ2-5; V: TRBV9; D: TRBD2
DNA: TGTGCCAGCAACAGGGGCCCGTATAGCAATCAGCCCCAGCATTTT; CDR3: CASNRGPYSNQPQHF; size: NA; J: TRBJ1-5; V: TRBV21-1; D: NA
DNA: TGCGCCAGCAGTCAAGCGGGAGTGAACGAGCAGTACTTC; CDR3: CASSQAGVNEQYF; size: NA; J: TRBJ2-7; V: TRBV5-1; D: TRBD2
DNA: TGTGCCACCAGCAGAGATTCAGGGGAACCGAACACTGAAGCTTTCTTT; CDR3: CATSRDSGEPNTEAFF; size: NA; J: TRBJ1-1; V: TRBV15; D: NA
DNA: TGTGCCAGCAGCTTAGCAGCGAACAATCAGCCCCAGCATTTT; CDR3: CASSLAANNQPQHF; size: few; J: TRBJ1-5; V: TRBV7-9; D: NA
DNA: TGTGCCAGCATAAACAATCCGGGGCAGGGGCCCTACGAGCAGTACTTC; CDR3: CASINNPGQGPYEQYF; size: NA; J: TRBJ2-7; V: TRBV28; D: NA
DNA: TGTTCCAGCAGCTTAGGCGGGAATCTTCACACCGGGGAGCTGTTTTTT; CDR3: CSSSLGGNLHTGELFF; size: NA; J: TRBJ2-2; V: TRBV7-9; D: NA
DNA: TGTTCCAGCAGCTCCGGGGACAGCTACGAGCAGTACTTC; CDR3: CSSSSGDSYEQYF; size: NA; J: TRBJ2-7; V: TRBV7-9; D: TRBD1
DNA: TGTGCCAGCAGCAAACAGGAGCTAAACTACGAGCAGTACTTC; CDR3: CASSKQELNYEQYF; size: NA; J: TRBJ2-7; V: TRBV7-9; D: NA
DNA: TGTGCCAGCAGCTCTTCCACAGGGACTAACTATGGCTACACCTTC; CDR3: CASSSSTGTNYGYTF; size: few; J: TRBJ1-2; V: TRBV28; D: NA
DNA: TGCGCCAGCAGCTTGCCCCTGGGGACAGAGTACGAGCAGTACTTC; CDR3: CASSLPLGTEYEQYF; size: NA; J: TRBJ2-7; V: TRBV5-1; D: TRBD1
DNA: TGTGCCAGCAGCTGGGGGACTAGCGGGAGGGGCAGCAAAGAGACCCAGTACTTC; CDR3: CASSWGTSGRGSKETQYF; size: NA; J: TRBJ2-5; V: TRBV5-5; D: TRBD2
DNA: TGTGCCAGCAGCTTCGGTGCCTCCTACAATGAGCAGTTCTTC; CDR3: CASSFGASYNEQFF; size: NA; J: TRBJ2-1; V: TRBV7-9; D: NA
DNA: TGTGCCAGCAGACAGTCGGCGGGAGGGCCACCTAGCACAGATACGCAGTATTTT; CDR3: CASRQSAGGPPSTDTQYF; size: NA; J: TRBJ2-3; V: TRBV5-4; D: TRBD2